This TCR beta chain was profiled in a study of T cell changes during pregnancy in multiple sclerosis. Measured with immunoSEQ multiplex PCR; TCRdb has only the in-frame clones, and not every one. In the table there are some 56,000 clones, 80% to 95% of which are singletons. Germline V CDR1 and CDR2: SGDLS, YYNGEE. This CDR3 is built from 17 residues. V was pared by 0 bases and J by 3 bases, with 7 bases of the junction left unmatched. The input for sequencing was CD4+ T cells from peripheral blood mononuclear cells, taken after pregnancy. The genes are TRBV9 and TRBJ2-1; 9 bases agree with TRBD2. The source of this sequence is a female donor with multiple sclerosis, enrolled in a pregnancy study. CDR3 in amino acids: CASSVDGGTSLYNEQFF. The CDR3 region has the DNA TGTGCCAGCAGCGTAGATGGGGGGACTAGCCTCTACAATGAGCAGTTCTTC.